Listed below are T cell receptor beta chains from one sample, sequenced in a study of blood T cell repertoires in COVID-19. Assay: immunoSEQ multiplex PCR; the TCRdb copy retains only in-frame clones and omits some. The repertoire has 150,000 to 200,000 clones, 76% of them found once; the top ten carry just over 8.5%. Sequenced material: peripheral blood. The source of these receptors is a woman between 50 and 59 years old with active or convalescent COVID-19. Both conserved end residues are trimmed from each CDR3. A D gene is named only where the DNA matches it firmly. Rows give clone size only sometimes, using once, few, many, or a class for an expanded clone.

>NA|TRBD2|TRBJ2-2|TRBV7-6
ASSATSLAGGPAGELF
>NA|TRBD2|TRBJ2-1|TRBV5-1
ASSSRGGPNEQF
>few|TRBD1|TRBJ2-7|TRBV6-2/TRBV6-3
ASSLTGGEQY
>NA|TRBD1|TRBJ1-2|TRBV6-2/TRBV6-3
ASSVRQGPLYGYT
>few|TRBD2|TRBJ2-1|TRBV7-3
ASSPRTSGPYNEQF
>NA|TRBD2|TRBJ2-1|TRBV25-1
ASSATSGGAAEQF
>NA|NA|TRBJ1-3|TRBV7-5
ARSLAYRVDTIY
>NA|NA|TRBJ1-3|TRBV18
ASSSQNAQGHRNTIY
>few|TRBD1|TRBJ1-1|TRBV2
ASRTQGGNTEAF
>NA|TRBD2|TRBJ2-7|TRBV18
ASSPGLAGTLTEQY
>NA|TRBD1|TRBJ1-5|TRBV28
ASRPGQGGQPQH
>NA|NA|TRBJ1-5|TRBV21-1
ASSTVPGVYQPQH
>NA|TRBD2|TRBJ2-3|TRBV4-3
ASSQDLAGAADTQY
>NA|TRBD2|TRBJ2-5|TRBV29-1
SVAWREMGTQY
>once|NA|TRBJ2-3|TRBV11-3
ASSLGVLGPGGDTQY
>NA|NA|TRBJ1-5|TRBV12-3/TRBV12-4
ASSLSDQPQH
>NA|TRBD2|TRBJ2-3|TRBV10-3
AISPMGGGANTQY
>NA|TRBD2|TRBJ2-3|TRBV24-1
ATSDSTSGGPRDTQY
>NA|NA|TRBJ2-7|TRBV30
AWSVGYGAYEQY
>NA|NA|TRBJ1-1|TRBV6-6
ASRDMMNTEAF
>NA|NA|TRBJ2-7|TRBV6-2/TRBV6-3
ASSTSTPTYEQY
>NA|TRBD2|TRBJ2-1|TRBV28
ASRPQTSGRLNEQF
>once|TRBD2|TRBJ2-3|TRBV7-3
ASSFQTSGDSDTQY
>once|TRBD1|TRBJ2-7|TRBV28
ASSLEGGQGHEQY
>NA|TRBD1|TRBJ1-5|TRBV6-5
ASRTGGGQPQH
>once|TRBD2|TRBJ2-1|TRBV6-2/TRBV6-3
ASSGGLYNEQF
>NA|NA|TRBJ2-1|TRBV28
ASRQGSYNEQF
>NA|TRBD1|TRBJ2-3|TRBV5-6
ASSVTGGTDTQY
>NA|NA|TRBJ1-2|TRBV7-2
ASAPVVSNYGYT
>few|NA|TRBJ1-2|TRBV6-2/TRBV6-3
ASSYRGATFGYT
>NA|NA|TRBJ2-7|TRBV13
ASSAKPGTYEQY
>NA|TRBD2|TRBJ2-7|TRBV4-2
ASSQGPSGGAYEQY
>NA|NA|TRBJ2-7|TRBV10-3
AISESGDSYEQY
>NA|TRBD1|TRBJ2-2|TRBV13
ASSPSDRVTGELF
>NA|TRBD1|TRBJ1-4|TRBV11-2
ASSSGTGHEKLF
>NA|NA|TRBJ2-1|TRBV4-2
ASSQEDFTPQF
>NA|TRBD1|TRBJ1-6|TRBV19
ASSPNRGQDNSPLH
>NA|TRBD2|TRBJ2-1|TRBV27
ASSLSYWAGASSGENEQF
>few|NA|TRBJ1-3|TRBV28
ASSLPLAGNTIY
>NA|NA|TRBJ2-5|TRBV7-9
ASSFFLQGRETQY
>NA|NA|TRBJ1-2|TRBV7-8
ASSLGETSYGYT
>NA|NA|TRBJ1-2|TRBV19
ASSIPAGLGYT
>NA|NA|TRBJ2-7|TRBV20-1
SASLSRIGSYEQY
>NA|TRBD2|TRBJ2-3|TRBV5-6
ASSPTSVRADTQY
>NA|TRBD2|TRBJ2-5|TRBV28
ASSPPGGRETQY
>NA|TRBD1|TRBJ2-1|TRBV4-3
ASSRGQGSSHNEQF
>NA|NA|TRBJ2-3|TRBV7-2
ASSLRGPPSPDTQY
>NA|TRBD1|TRBJ2-5|TRBV4-3
ASSQGTGGRETQY
>NA|TRBD1|TRBJ2-2|TRBV28
ASSSILGQGNTGELF
>NA|NA|TRBJ1-2|TRBV4-3
ASSPLGGTVYGYT
>NA|NA|TRBJ1-1|TRBV7-8
ASSSFNMNTEAF